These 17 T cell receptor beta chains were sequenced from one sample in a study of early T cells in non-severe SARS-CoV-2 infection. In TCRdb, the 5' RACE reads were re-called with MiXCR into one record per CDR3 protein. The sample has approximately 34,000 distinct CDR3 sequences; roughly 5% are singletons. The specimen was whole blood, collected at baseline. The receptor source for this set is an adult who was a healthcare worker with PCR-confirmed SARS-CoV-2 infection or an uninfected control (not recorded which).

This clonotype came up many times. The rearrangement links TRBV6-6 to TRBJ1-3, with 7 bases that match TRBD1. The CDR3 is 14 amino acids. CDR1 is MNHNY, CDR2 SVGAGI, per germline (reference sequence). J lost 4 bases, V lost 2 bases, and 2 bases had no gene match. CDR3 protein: CASSYGTVGNTIYF. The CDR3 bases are TGTGCCAGCAGTTACGGGACAGTGGGAAACACCATATATTTT.

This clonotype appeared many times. The CDR3 DNA reads TGTGCCATCAGTGAGCTGGGACAGGAAATAACTGAAGCTTTCTTT. Translation: CAISELGQEITEAFF. This chain connects TRBV10-3 to TRBJ1-1; TRBD1 agrees at 8 bases. J lost 5 bases, V lost 2 bases, and 7 bases had no gene match. Per the germline V gene, CDR1 is ENHRY and CDR2 is SYGVKD. CDR3 size: 15 residues.

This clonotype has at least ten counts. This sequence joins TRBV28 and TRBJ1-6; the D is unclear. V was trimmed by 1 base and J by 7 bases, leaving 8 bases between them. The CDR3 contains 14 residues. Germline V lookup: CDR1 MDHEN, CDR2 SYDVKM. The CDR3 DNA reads TGTGCCAGCAGTTTATCGAGGAGCAATTCACCCCTCCACTTT. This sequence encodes CASSLSRSNSPLHF.

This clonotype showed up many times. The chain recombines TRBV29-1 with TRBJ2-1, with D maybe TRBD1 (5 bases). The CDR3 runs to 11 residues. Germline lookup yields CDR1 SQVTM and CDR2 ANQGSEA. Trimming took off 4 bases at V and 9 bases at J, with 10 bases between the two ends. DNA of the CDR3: TGCAGCGTTGGCGACAGAATTGAGCAGTTCTTC. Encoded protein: CSVGDRIEQFF.

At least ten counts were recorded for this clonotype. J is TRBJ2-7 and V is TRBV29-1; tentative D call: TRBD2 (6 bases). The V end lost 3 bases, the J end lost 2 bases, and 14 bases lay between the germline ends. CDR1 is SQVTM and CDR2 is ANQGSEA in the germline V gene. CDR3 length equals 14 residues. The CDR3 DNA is TGCAGCGTTGATGGGGGGAGGTTGCCCTACGAGCAGTACTTC. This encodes CSVDGGRLPYEQYF.

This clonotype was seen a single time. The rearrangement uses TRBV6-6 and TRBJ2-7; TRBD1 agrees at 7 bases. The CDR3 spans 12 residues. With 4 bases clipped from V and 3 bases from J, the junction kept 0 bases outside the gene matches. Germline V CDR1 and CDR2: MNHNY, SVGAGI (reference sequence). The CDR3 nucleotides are TGTGCCAGCAGTTGGGACAGCTACGAGCAGTACTTC. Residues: CASSWDSYEQYF.

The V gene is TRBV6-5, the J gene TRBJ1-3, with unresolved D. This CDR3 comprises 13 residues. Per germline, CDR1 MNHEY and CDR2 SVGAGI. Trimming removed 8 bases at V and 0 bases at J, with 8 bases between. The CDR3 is CASGRSSGNTIYF. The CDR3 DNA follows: TGTGCCAGCGGGAGAAGCTCTGGAAACACCATATATTTT.

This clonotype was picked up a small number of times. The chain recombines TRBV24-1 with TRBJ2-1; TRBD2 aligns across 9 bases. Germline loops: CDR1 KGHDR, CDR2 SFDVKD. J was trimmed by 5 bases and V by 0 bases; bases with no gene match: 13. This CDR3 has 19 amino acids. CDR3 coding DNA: TGTGCCACCAGTGATTTGGACTTAGCGGGGGACCCCCGCCACAATGAGCAGTTCTTC. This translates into CATSDLDLAGDPRHNEQFF.

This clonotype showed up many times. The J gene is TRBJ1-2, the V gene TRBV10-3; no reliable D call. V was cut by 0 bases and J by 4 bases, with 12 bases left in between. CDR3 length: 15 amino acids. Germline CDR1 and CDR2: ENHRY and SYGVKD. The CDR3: CAISESGESSYGYTF. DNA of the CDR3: TGTGCCATCAGTGAGTCCGGGGAGAGTAGCTATGGCTACACCTTC.

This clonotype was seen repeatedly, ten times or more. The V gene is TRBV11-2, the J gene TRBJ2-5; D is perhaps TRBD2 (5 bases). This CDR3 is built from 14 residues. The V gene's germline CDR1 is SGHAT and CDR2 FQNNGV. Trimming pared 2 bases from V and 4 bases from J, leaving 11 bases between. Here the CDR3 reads CASSLHGLGETQYF. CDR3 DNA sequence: TGTGCCAGCAGCTTACATGGACTCGGAGAGACCCAGTACTTC.

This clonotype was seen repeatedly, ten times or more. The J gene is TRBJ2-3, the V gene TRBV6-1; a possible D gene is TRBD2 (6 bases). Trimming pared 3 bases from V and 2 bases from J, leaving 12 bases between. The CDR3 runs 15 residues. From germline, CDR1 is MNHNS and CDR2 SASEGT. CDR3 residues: CASSDWGGITDTQYF. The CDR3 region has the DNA TGTGCCAGCAGTGACTGGGGCGGGATCACAGATACGCAGTATTTT.

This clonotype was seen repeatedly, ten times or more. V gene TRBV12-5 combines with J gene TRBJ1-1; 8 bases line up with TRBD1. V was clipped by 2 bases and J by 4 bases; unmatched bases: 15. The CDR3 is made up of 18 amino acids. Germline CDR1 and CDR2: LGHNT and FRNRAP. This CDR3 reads CASGLSSIQTGAPTEAFF. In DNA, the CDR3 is TGTGCTAGTGGTTTGTCCTCAATCCAGACAGGGGCGCCCACTGAAGCTTTCTTT.

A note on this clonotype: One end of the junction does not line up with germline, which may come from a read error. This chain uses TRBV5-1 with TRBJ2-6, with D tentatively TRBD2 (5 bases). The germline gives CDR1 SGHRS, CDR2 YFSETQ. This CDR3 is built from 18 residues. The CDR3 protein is CARSLKDFRRSGANVLTF. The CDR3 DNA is TGCGCCCGCAGCTTGAAGGACTTTCGCCGCTCTGGGGCCAACGTCCTGACTTTC.

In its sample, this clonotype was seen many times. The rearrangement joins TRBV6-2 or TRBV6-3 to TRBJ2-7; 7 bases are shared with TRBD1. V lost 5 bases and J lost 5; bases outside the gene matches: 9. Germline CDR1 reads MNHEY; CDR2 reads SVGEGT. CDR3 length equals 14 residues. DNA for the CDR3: TGTGCCAGCAGTCAGACAGGGCTGGGCAACGAGCAGTACGTC. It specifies CASSQTGLGNEQYV.

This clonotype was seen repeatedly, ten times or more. CDR3 region: CSALTSGSEFTYNEQFF. CDR3 nucleotides: TGCAGTGCTCTGACTAGCGGGAGTGAATTCACCTACAATGAGCAGTTCTTC. The rearrangement uses TRBV20-1 and TRBJ2-1; 12 nucleotides match TRBD2. From germline, CDR1 is DFQATT and CDR2 SNEGSKA (reference sequence). The CDR3 runs 17 residues. With 5 bases clipped from V and 2 bases from J, the junction kept 10 bases outside the gene matches.

The CDR3 DNA reads TGCAGTGCTAGAGATCCAAGGACTAGCGCTAAAGAGACCCAGTACTTC. Amino acid sequence: CSARDPRTSAKETQYF. The chain has TRBV20-1 and TRBJ2-5; 9 nucleotides line up with TRBD2. V gave up 0 bases and J gave up 3 bases; unmatched junction bases: 8. Per germline, CDR1 DFQATT and CDR2 SNEGSKA (reference sequence). This CDR3 is built from 16 residues.

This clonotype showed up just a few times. CDR3 amino acids: CASSQARRLSEAFF. The CDR3 bases are TGTGCCAGCAGCCAAGCAAGGCGACTATCTGAAGCTTTCTTT. The chain carries TRBV14 and TRBJ1-1; D unresolved. The V end lost 1 base, the J end lost 6 bases, and 12 bases lay between the germline ends. This CDR3 region has 14 residues. The germline gives CDR1 SGHDN, CDR2 FVKESK. The full variable domain, rest sourced from reference TRBV14 and TRBJ1-1, is EAGVTQFPSHSVIEKGQTVTLRCDPISGHDNLYWYRRVMGKEIKFLLHFVKESKQDESGMPNNRFLAERTGGTYSTLKVQPAELEDSGVYFCASSQARRLSEAFFGQGTRLTVV.